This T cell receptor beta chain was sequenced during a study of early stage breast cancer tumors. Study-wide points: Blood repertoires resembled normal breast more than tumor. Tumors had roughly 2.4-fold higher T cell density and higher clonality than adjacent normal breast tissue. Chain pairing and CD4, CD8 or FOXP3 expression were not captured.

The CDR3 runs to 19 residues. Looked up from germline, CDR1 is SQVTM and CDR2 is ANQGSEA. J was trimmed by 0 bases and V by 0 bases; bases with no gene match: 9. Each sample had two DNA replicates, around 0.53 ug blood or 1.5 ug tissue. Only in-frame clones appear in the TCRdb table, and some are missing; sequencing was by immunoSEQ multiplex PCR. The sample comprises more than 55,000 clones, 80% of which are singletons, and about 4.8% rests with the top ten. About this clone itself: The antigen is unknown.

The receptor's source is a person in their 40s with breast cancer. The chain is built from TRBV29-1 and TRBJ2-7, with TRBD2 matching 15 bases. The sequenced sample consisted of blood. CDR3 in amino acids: CSVEDPGRTSGRDSYEQYF. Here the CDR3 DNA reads TGCAGCGTTGAAGATCCCGGTCGGACTAGCGGGAGGGACTCCTACGAGCAGTACTTC.